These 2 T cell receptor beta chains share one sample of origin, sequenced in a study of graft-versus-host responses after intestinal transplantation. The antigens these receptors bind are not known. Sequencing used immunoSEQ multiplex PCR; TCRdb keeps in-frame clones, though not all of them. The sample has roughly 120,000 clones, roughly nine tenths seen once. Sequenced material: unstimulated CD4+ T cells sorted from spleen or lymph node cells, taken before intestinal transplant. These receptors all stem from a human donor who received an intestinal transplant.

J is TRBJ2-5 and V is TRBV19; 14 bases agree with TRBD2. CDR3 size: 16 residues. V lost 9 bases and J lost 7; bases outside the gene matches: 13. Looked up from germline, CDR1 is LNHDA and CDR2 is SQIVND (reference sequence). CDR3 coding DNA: TGTGCCAGCCGACGACTAGCGGGAGGGCCTATCGGGACCCAGTACTTC. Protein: CASRRLAGGPIGTQYF. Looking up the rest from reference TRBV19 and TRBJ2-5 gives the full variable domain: DGGITQSPKYLFRKEGQNVTLSCEQNLNHDAMYWYRQDPGQGLRLIYYSQIVNDFQKGDIAEGYSVSREKKESFPLTVTSAQKNPTAFYLCASRRLAGGPIGTQYFGPGTRLLVL.

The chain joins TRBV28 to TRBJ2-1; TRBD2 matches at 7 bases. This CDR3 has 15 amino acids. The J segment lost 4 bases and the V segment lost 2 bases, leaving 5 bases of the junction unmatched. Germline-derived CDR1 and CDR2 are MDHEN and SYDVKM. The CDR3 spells CASSLPSGHYNEQFF. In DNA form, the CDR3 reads TGTGCCAGCAGTTTACCTAGCGGACATTACAATGAGCAGTTCTTC.